The text below deals with one TCR beta chain. This specimen comes from a study of response to subunit inactivated influenza vaccine. The ends were cut back, 4 bases at V and 4 bases at J, with 11 bases in the middle. The CDR3 is 13 amino acids. Germline CDR1 is MNHEY and CDR2 is SVGAGI. TCRdb used MiXCR to reprocess the RT-PCR reads, holding one entry per CDR3 protein. Found here are approximately 170,000 distinct CDR3 sequences, roughly 12% of them singletons; the top ten hold approximately 30%. The same sample was also used in a study of T cells expressing NK-cell markers. That work states: Beta-chain TCR cDNA was generated via 5'RACE template switching with UMIs. Six or seven donors had dominant NKG2C+ clonotypes that comprised about 1.0-7.5% of their CD8+ T cells.

The chain links TRBV6-5 to TRBJ2-7, with a tentative D call TRBD1 (5 bases). Material: CD8+ T cells sorted from PBMCs, obtained about 12 days after vaccination. The origin of this receptor is a man between 50 and 59 years old who received an inactivated influenza vaccine. The chain's CDR3 is CASSLEKGYEQYF. CDR3 in DNA: TGTGCCAGCAGTTTGGAAAAGGGGTACGAGCAGTACTTC.